The 2 T cell receptor beta chains below come from one sample, sequenced in a study of blood T cell repertoires in COVID-19. The data were produced by immunoSEQ multiplex PCR, yet TCRdb's version contains in-frame clones alone and is incomplete. This table has 110,000 to 150,000 clones, about 86% appearing once. Sequencing was performed on peripheral blood. These receptors were obtained from a human donor in a cohort sampled during active COVID-19.

The J gene is TRBJ2-4, the V gene TRBV15; TRBD1 might be the D (6 bases). CDR3 length: 16 residues. Trimming removed 4 bases at V and 5 bases at J, with 18 bases between. From germline, CDR1 is LNHNV and CDR2 YYDKDF (reference sequence). The CDR3 region has the DNA TGTGCCACCAGCAAGGACGCAGGGGCCATGGAAAACATTCAGTACTTC. Protein sequence: CATSKDAGAMENIQYF. Complete variable domain (other parts from reference TRBV15 and TRBJ2-4): DAMVIQNPRYQVTQFGKPVTLSCSQTLNHNVMYWYQQKSSQAPKLLFHYYDKDFNNEADTPDNFQSRRPNTSFCFLDIRSPGLGDTAMYLCATSKDAGAMENIQYFGAGTRLSVL.

The chain links TRBV6-6 to TRBJ2-5; a weak D match, TRBD1 (5 bases). V lost 5 bases, J lost 2 bases, and 9 bases lay in between. Germline assignment: CDR1 MNHNY and CDR2 SVGAGI (reference sequence). The CDR3 extends over 13 amino acids. The CDR3 nucleotides are TGTGCCAGCAGTAGGGGCTTTCAAGAGACCCAGTACTTC. Residues: CASSRGFQETQYF.